This T cell receptor beta chain emerged from a study of cytomegalovirus exposure and HLA in healthy donors. Background on the study: The same platform was used for the roughly 110 validation repertoires as for the 650 to 700 first-cohort repertoires, as reported in a later analysis.

The germline CDR1 and CDR2 sequences are SNHLY and FYNNEI. This CDR3 region has 15 residues. V lost 6 bases to trimming and J lost 7 bases; unmatched junction nucleotides: 7. Data came from immunoSEQ multiplex PCR; TCRdb stores just in-frame clones and leaves some out. The sample consists of 250,000 to 400,000 clones, around 90% of them appearing once. This clone was observed a few times. This TCR was recovered from a man aged 25-40 years in good health and CMV-seronegative. The specimen was PBMCs. The chain employs TRBV2 and TRBJ1-6, with 9 bases fitting TRBD1. CDR3 protein: CASRTRDRENSPLHF. CDR3 DNA sequence: TGTGCCAGCAGAACCCGGGACAGGGAAAATTCACCCCTCCACTTT.